Following are 21 T cell receptor beta chains from one sample sequenced in a study of cytomegalovirus exposure and HLA in healthy donors. The PCR contained 60 Vbeta and 13 Jbeta primers. Profiled with immunoSEQ multiplex PCR; TCRdb holds only in-frame clones, not every one. Reported are about 140,000 clones; the ten largest clones contain 0.8% to 1%. The sample comprised PBMCs. These receptors came from a male donor in good health and CMV-seronegative.

This chain uses TRBV5-6 with TRBJ2-7; D gene uncertain. Germline assignment: CDR1 SGHDT and CDR2 YYEEEE. The CDR3 length is 12 residues. Trimming took off 1 base at V and 4 bases at J, with 6 bases between the two ends. The CDR3 reads CASSLTEYEQYF. CDR3 bases: TGTGCCAGCAGCTTGACAGAATACGAGCAGTACTTC.

This rearrangement joins TRBV7-9 to TRBJ2-5; 9 bases are shared with TRBD1. Trimming at V came to 4 bases and at J to 3 bases, leaving 3 bases not matched to a gene. This CDR3 has 14 amino acids. Per the germline V gene, CDR1 is SEHNR and CDR2 is FQNEAQ (reference sequence). This CDR3 is CASSSGTGKETQYF. DNA for the CDR3: TGTGCCAGCAGCTCCGGGACAGGGAAAGAGACCCAGTACTTC. Drawing the rest from reference TRBV7-9 and TRBJ2-5, the complete variable domain is DTGVSQNPRHKITKRGQNVTFRCDPISEHNRLYWYRQTLGQGPEFLTYFQNEAQLEKSRLLSDRFSAERPKGSFSTLEIQRTEQGDSAMYLCASSSGTGKETQYFGPGTRLLVL.

The chain recombines TRBV6-5 with TRBJ2-7, with D possibly matching TRBD2 (5 bases). Germline V CDR1 and CDR2: MNHEY, SVGAGI. Trimming stripped 2 bases from V and 2 bases from J, with 10 bases between. The CDR3 totals 14 residues. The CDR3 nucleotides are TGTGCCAGCAGTTACGAGGGTGATACCTACGAGCAGTACTTC. Protein sequence: CASSYEGDTYEQYF.

The gene calls are TRBV30 and TRBJ2-4, with 7 bases that match TRBD2. Germline V CDR1 and CDR2: GTSNPN, SVGIG (reference sequence). J was trimmed by 9 bases and V by 1 base; bases with no gene match: 6. This CDR3 contains 13 residues. As DNA, the CDR3 is TGTGCCTGGAGTGGTGCCCCGGGGGGCATTCAGTACTTC. Its protein product is CAWSGAPGGIQYF.

This sequence joins TRBV11-2 and TRBJ2-5; a weak D match, TRBD1 (6 bases). The germline V gene has CDR1 SGHAT and CDR2 FQNNGV. V gave up 5 bases and J gave up 4 bases, with 14 bases separating them. The CDR3 extends over 14 amino acids. The DNA of the CDR3 is TGTGCCAGCAGCCCTTCGGGACACCCAGAGACCCAGTACTTC. Protein: CASSPSGHPETQYF.

This chain connects TRBV2 to TRBJ2-1; the D gene is possibly TRBD2 (6 bases). The germline V gene encodes CDR1 SNHLY and CDR2 FYNNEI. Trimming shortened V by 6 bases and J by 7 bases, and 10 bases separated the two germline ends. This CDR3 contains 12 residues. The CDR3 protein is CASRPEGNEQFF. CDR3 bases: TGTGCCAGCAGGCCGGAGGGGAATGAGCAGTTCTTC.

Regarding this clone: Other DNA sequences in this sample translate to the same CDR3. The chain combines TRBV11-3 with TRBJ2-1; weak D call: TRBD1 (5 bases). CDR3 length equals 13 residues. The V end lost 1 base, the J end lost 6 bases, and 7 bases lay between the germline ends. CDR1 and CDR2 from the germline V gene are SGHNT and YENEEA. This CDR3 is CASSLGTSNEQFF. CDR3 DNA: TGTGCCAGCAGCTTAGGGACAAGCAATGAGCAGTTCTTC.

The chain employs TRBV11-2 and TRBJ1-1; a weak D match, TRBD1 (6 bases). The CDR3 is made up of 15 amino acids. Trimming removed 4 bases from V and 1 base from J, with 13 bases in between. From germline, CDR1 is SGHAT and CDR2 FQNNGV. The CDR3, as DNA: TGTGCCAGCAGCTGGGGGCATGGGACGAACACTGAAGCTTTCTTT. Translation: CASSWGHGTNTEAFF. Looking up the rest from reference TRBV11-2 and TRBJ1-1 gives the full variable domain: EAGVAQSPRYKIIEKRQSVAFWCNPISGHATLYWYQQILGQGPKLLIQFQNNGVVDDSQLPKDRFSAERLKGVDSTLKIQPAKLEDSAVYLCASSWGHGTNTEAFFGQGTRLTVV.

This sequence joins TRBV9 and TRBJ2-3, with 7 bases aligning to TRBD2. The V gene's germline CDR1 is SGDLS and CDR2 YYNGEE. The CDR3 is made up of 17 amino acids. V was pared by 0 bases and J by 0 bases, with 7 bases of the junction left unmatched. CDR3 amino acids: CASSVVPSGTSTDTQYF. For the CDR3, the DNA is TGTGCCAGCAGCGTAGTGCCCAGCGGGACTAGCACAGATACGCAGTATTTT.

The J gene is TRBJ1-2, the V gene TRBV25-1; no clear D gene. This CDR3 has 13 amino acids. V was pared by 2 bases and J by 1 base, with 5 bases between. Germline CDR1 is MGHDK and CDR2 is SYGVNS. The chain's CDR3 is CASSERGNYGYTF. DNA of the CDR3: TGTGCCAGCAGTGAACGGGGTAACTATGGCTACACCTTC.

The chain couples TRBV5-1 to TRBJ2-7; tentative D call: TRBD2 (6 bases). Germline loops: CDR1 SGHRS, CDR2 YFSETQ. The V end lost 5 bases, the J end lost 1 base, and 10 bases lay between the germline ends. The CDR3 runs to 13 residues. CDR3 nucleotides: TGCGCCAGCAGGCTAGCGAGTTCCTACGAGCAGTACTTC. It specifies CASRLASSYEQYF.

The chain employs TRBV9 and TRBJ2-7; D is perhaps TRBD1 (5 bases). V was shortened by 0 bases and J by 6 bases, with 7 bases between the two germline ends. The CDR3 runs to 12 residues. Germline CDR1 SGDLS, CDR2 YYNGEE. CDR3 residues: CASSVDRGEQYF. The CDR3 region has the DNA TGTGCCAGCAGCGTAGATAGGGGCGAGCAGTACTTC.

V and J are TRBV4-2 and TRBJ2-1; TRBD1 agrees at 8 bases. V trimming: 5 bases; J trimming: 5 bases; junction bases outside the gene matches: 11. The germline gives CDR1 LGHNA, CDR2 YNFKEQ. The CDR3 runs 16 residues. CDR3: CASSSQGTGADNEQFF. The DNA of the CDR3 is TGTGCCAGCAGCTCTCAGGGGACAGGCGCCGACAATGAGCAGTTCTTC.

The chain is built from TRBV28 and TRBJ1-1, with D tentatively TRBD1 (5 bases). V was trimmed by 6 bases and J by 1 base, leaving 15 bases between them. The CDR3 loop spans 15 amino acids. Looked up from germline, CDR1 is MDHEN and CDR2 is SYDVKM. The CDR3 DNA reads as TGTGCCAGCAGGGGAGGGAAGGGGACGAACACTGAAGCTTTCTTT. It specifies CASRGGKGTNTEAFF.

This rearrangement joins TRBV28 to TRBJ1-1; 11 bases match TRBD1. The CDR3 is made up of 15 amino acids. With V trimmed by 9 bases and J by 7 bases, 13 bases remained unmatched. CDR1 and CDR2 (germline): MDHEN, SYDVKM. CDR3 sequence (DNA): TGTGCCAGTGGGGGCAAGGACAGGGGGCCCCTTGAAGCTTTCTTT. It is translated as CASGGKDRGPLEAFF.

The chain uses TRBV4-3 and TRBJ1-1, with D perhaps matching TRBD1 (5 bases). The germline CDR1 and CDR2 sequences are LGHNA and YSLEER. V was trimmed by 0 bases and J by 4 bases, leaving 15 bases between them. CDR3 length: 16 amino acids. CDR3 nucleotide sequence: TGCGCCAGCAGCCAAGATGGGCGGGGCCTCGGCACTGAAGCTTTCTTT. Encoded protein: CASSQDGRGLGTEAFF.

This rearrangement joins TRBV6-5 to TRBJ1-2, with TRBD1 matching over 9 bases. Germline V gene sequence: CDR1 MNHEY, CDR2 SVGAGI. V shed 5 bases, J shed 7 bases, and the junction held 8 bases outside the gene matches. The CDR3 is 14 residues long. CDR3 sequence reads: CASSGDRDSLGYTF. The CDR3 nucleotides read TGTGCCAGCAGTGGGGACAGGGACTCCCTTGGCTACACCTTC.

The CDR3 sequence is CASSPSEQYGYTF. CDR3 sequence (DNA): TGTGCCAGCTCACCATCTGAACAGTATGGCTACACCTTC. The chain uses TRBV18 and TRBJ1-2; no clear D gene. Between the trimmed V and J ends, which lost 2 bases and 5 bases, there was a span of 9 bases. The CDR3 is 13 amino acids. CDR1 KGHSH and CDR2 LQKENI come from the germline V gene.

The rearrangement links TRBV5-1 to TRBJ2-3; possibly TRBD2 for D (6 bases). Per the germline V gene, CDR1 is SGHRS and CDR2 is YFSETQ. The ends were cut back, 2 bases at V and 3 bases at J, with 13 bases in the middle. The CDR3 is made up of 15 amino acids. The CDR3 region has the DNA TGCGCCAGCAGCTTTACTAGCCCCTCTACAGATACGCAGTATTTT. Encoded protein: CASSFTSPSTDTQYF.

The chain couples TRBV6-5 to TRBJ1-2; 9 bases line up with TRBD1. V trimming: 4 bases; J trimming: 6 bases; junction bases outside the gene matches: 6. The CDR3 length is 14 residues. From germline, CDR1 is MNHEY and CDR2 SVGAGI. The CDR3 loop is CASSFRTGVDGYTF. CDR3 nucleotides: TGTGCCAGCAGTTTCCGGACAGGGGTTGATGGCTACACCTTC.

The rearrangement joins TRBV12-5 to TRBJ2-3; the D gene is possibly TRBD1 (5 bases). Germline V gene data show CDR1 as LGHNT and CDR2 as FRNRAP. Trimming removed 6 bases from V and 0 bases from J, with 13 bases in between. The CDR3 totals 15 residues. The CDR3 DNA follows: TGTGCTAGTGGCCCCGGACAACTTAGCACAGATACGCAGTATTTT. It encodes CASGPGQLSTDTQYF. The whole variable domain, remainder taken from reference TRBV12-5 and TRBJ2-3, is DARVTQTPRHKVTEMGQEVTMRCQPILGHNTVFWYRQTMMQGLELLAYFRNRAPLDDSGMPKDRFSAEMPDATLATLKIQPSEPRDSAVYFCASGPGQLSTDTQYFGPGTRLTVL.